Below are 26 T cell receptor beta chains sequenced from a single sample in a study of shared clonotypes between healthy human individuals. Clones were sequenced by immunoSEQ multiplex PCR, and TCRdb holds only the in-frame ones, with some missing. In the table there are 450,000 to 500,000 clones, around four fifths of which are singletons. Sequencing was done on a sample of PBMCs. Receptor source: a woman in her forties in good health. Some clones in this sample may be carry-over from other donors' samples.

This clone was recorded a few times. The V call is TRBV27, the J call TRBJ2-7; the match to TRBD1 covers 8 bases. Trimming took 6 bases from V and 7 from J; bases not matched to a gene: 11. The CDR3 consists of 14 residues. Germline CDR1 is MNHEY and CDR2 is SMNVEV (reference sequence). The DNA for the CDR3 is TGTGCCAGCAGCATACGACAGGGGTACGCAGAGCAGTACTTC. It specifies CASSIRQGYAEQYF.

The CDR3 is CASSEGPQAPYEQFF. The CDR3 DNA is TGTGCCAGCAGTGAGGGGCCACAGGCCCCGTACGAGCAGTTCTTC. The chain uses TRBV6-4 and TRBJ2-1; the D gene is possibly TRBD1 (5 bases). This CDR3 comprises 15 residues. The germline V gene has CDR1 MRHNA and CDR2 SNTAGT. Trimming left V 3 bases short and J 10 bases short, with 19 bases between.

The rearrangement joins TRBV4-2 to TRBJ2-2; D call uncertain. The germline V and J ends were trimmed by 3 bases and 3 bases, with 11 bases remaining between them. The CDR3 runs 15 residues. Germline values: CDR1 LGHNA, CDR2 YNFKEQ. The CDR3 DNA reads TGTGCCAGCAGCCAGATTTCCGCCGACACCGGGGAGCTGTTTTTT. Translated, it gives CASSQISADTGELFF.

The gene calls are TRBV9 and TRBJ2-7; D could derive from TRBD1 or TRBD2 (5 bases each). V lost 5 bases and J 5 bases, leaving 17 bases between the germline ends. This CDR3 has 14 residues. Germline CDR1 and CDR2: SGDLS and YYNGEE. DNA for the CDR3: TGTGCCAGCAGTCGAGGGGCCGTGGGGGACGAGCAGTACTTC. Residues: CASSRGAVGDEQYF.

The chain carries TRBV11-2 and TRBJ2-1, with D perhaps given as TRBD1 or TRBD2 (5 bases each). V lost 4 bases, J lost 10 bases, and 14 bases lay in between. Germline V gives CDR1 SGHAT, CDR2 FQNNGV. CDR3 length: 13 residues. CDR3 sequence reads: CASSSRSGTEQFF. CDR3 bases: TGTGCCAGCAGCTCCCGATCCGGGACGGAGCAGTTCTTC.

The chain has TRBV15 and TRBJ2-1; possibly TRBD2 for D (6 bases). Germline assignment: CDR1 LNHNV and CDR2 YYDKDF (reference sequence). The CDR3 is 15 residues long. The V gene lost 0 bases and the J gene lost 3 bases, with 9 bases spanning the gap. This CDR3 is CATSREVAVYNEQFF. CDR3 in DNA: TGTGCCACCAGCAGAGAGGTAGCGGTCTACAATGAGCAGTTCTTC.

CDR3 protein: CASSKDGSGNTIYF. CDR3 coding DNA: TGTGCCAGCAGTAAGGACGGATCTGGAAACACCATATATTTT. The chain is built from TRBV2 and TRBJ1-3, with unresolved D. The germline gives CDR1 SNHLY, CDR2 FYNNEI. The CDR3 is 14 amino acids. Trimming left V 5 bases short and J 1 base short, with 9 bases between.

This sequence joins TRBV19 and TRBJ1-1, with a weak D call TRBD1 (5 bases). Germline CDR1 LNHDA, CDR2 SQIVND (reference sequence). The CDR3 contains 15 residues. Trimming stripped 7 bases from V and 4 bases from J, with 19 bases between. CDR3 in DNA: TGTGCCAGTACCCTGGCGGGGCAGGGAGGCACTGAAGCTTTCTTT. Translation gives CASTLAGQGGTEAFF.

The chain recombines TRBV28 with TRBJ2-7; no clear D gene. Germline V gives CDR1 MDHEN, CDR2 SYDVKM. V was pared by 4 bases and J by 7 bases, with 11 bases between. CDR3 length equals 12 residues. The CDR3 protein is CASSSPSREQYF. For the CDR3, the DNA is TGTGCCAGCAGTTCCCCTTCGAGAGAGCAGTACTTC.

The chain combines TRBV7-3 with TRBJ2-7; a weak D match, TRBD1 (6 bases). CDR1 is SGHTA and CDR2 is FQGTGA in the germline V gene. Trimming removed 4 bases at V and 0 bases at J, with 7 bases between. The CDR3 is 13 residues long. For the CDR3, the DNA is TGTGCCAGCAGCTCCAGGGGCTCCTACGAGCAGTACTTC. Translated, it gives CASSSRGSYEQYF.

The chain employs TRBV28 and TRBJ2-1; no clear D gene. V lost 2 bases, J lost 0 bases, and 11 bases lay in between. The germline gives CDR1 MDHEN, CDR2 SYDVKM. There are 16 residues in the CDR3. DNA of the CDR3: TGTGCCAGCAGTTTAACCCACAAAAGCTCCTACAATGAGCAGTTCTTC. The encoded protein is CASSLTHKSSYNEQFF.

The CDR3 DNA reads as TGTGCCAGCAGTTTAACGCCTAGCGGGAGCGGTAATGAGCAGTTCTTC. It yields the protein CASSLTPSGSGNEQFF. The chain joins TRBV27 to TRBJ2-1; TRBD2 aligns across 10 bases. This CDR3 is built from 16 residues. After removal of 2 bases from V and 7 bases from J, the junction contained 8 bases not matched to a gene. Looked up from germline, CDR1 is MNHEY and CDR2 is SMNVEV (reference sequence).

The genes are TRBV28 and TRBJ2-1; D unresolved. Between the trimmed V and J ends, which lost 2 bases and 3 bases, there was a span of 2 bases. This CDR3 is 12 amino acids long. Germline V lookup: CDR1 MDHEN, CDR2 SYDVKM. The CDR3 DNA reads TGTGCCAGCAGTTTAGACTACAATGAGCAGTTCTTC. Its translation: CASSLDYNEQFF.

The gene calls are TRBV5-4 and TRBJ2-1; TRBD2 agrees at 7 bases. The CDR3 covers 16 residues. Per germline, CDR1 SGHNT and CDR2 YYREEE (reference sequence). Unmatched junction bases numbered 6, after V lost 3 bases and J lost 0 bases. CDR3 sequence: CASSSGGSTSYNEQFF. CDR3 sequence (DNA): TGTGCCAGCAGCTCAGGCGGGAGTACCTCCTACAATGAGCAGTTCTTC.

V gene TRBV20-1 combines with J gene TRBJ1-5, with D unresolved. The CDR3 is made up of 10 amino acids. Germline assignment: CDR1 DFQATT and CDR2 SNEGSKA (reference sequence). Trimming stripped 6 bases from V and 9 bases from J, with 9 bases between. The CDR3 region has the DNA TGCAGTGCCCAACTCAGGCCCCAGCATTTT. Translating it yields CSAQLRPQHF.

The count of this clone is one. The chain employs TRBV11-2 and TRBJ2-1; TRBD2 matches at 10 bases. Per germline, CDR1 SGHAT and CDR2 FQNNGV. J was trimmed by 3 bases and V by 5 bases; bases with no gene match: 10. The CDR3 runs 17 residues. In nucleotides, the CDR3 is TGTGCCAGCAGCCCCCAGGGACTAGCGTCCCGCTACAATGAGCAGTTCTTC. It codes for CASSPQGLASRYNEQFF.

There are a few counts of this clone. The chain has TRBV2 and TRBJ1-1; D is ambiguous. V was clipped by 5 bases and J by 4 bases, with 8 bases between them. This CDR3 is built from 12 residues. Germline values: CDR1 SNHLY, CDR2 FYNNEI. The CDR3 protein is CASSMGGTEAFF. CDR3 sequence (DNA): TGTGCCAGCAGTATGGGTGGCACTGAAGCTTTCTTT. Based on the CDR3 plus reference TRBV2 and TRBJ1-1, the full variable domain is EPEVTQTPSHQVTQMGQEVILRCVPISNHLYFYWYRQILGQKVEFLVSFYNNEISEKSEIFDDQFSVERPDGSNFTLKIRSTKLEDSAMYFCASSMGGTEAFFGQGTRLTVV.

V and J are TRBV28 and TRBJ2-5; D might be TRBD2 (6 bases). CDR1 and CDR2 from the germline V gene are MDHEN and SYDVKM. This CDR3 has 13 residues. With 3 bases removed from V and 5 bases from J, the gap between germline ends came to 10 bases. CDR3: CASSFGGTETQYF. Written as DNA, the CDR3 is TGTGCCAGCAGTTTCGGGGGTACGGAGACCCAGTACTTC.

The chain recombines TRBV28 with TRBJ2-5, with 9 bases lining up with TRBD1. The end of the DNA is better explained by TRBJ2-7, so the J call may be wrong. CDR1 is MDHEN and CDR2 is SYDVKM in the germline V gene. This CDR3 comprises 18 residues. CDR3 coding DNA: TGTGCCAGCACCACCACGGGGGCCGGGACAGGGTCGTCCTACGAGCAGTACTTC. It specifies CASTTTGAGTGSSYEQYF.

The chain is built from TRBV28 and TRBJ2-1; D remains ambiguous. CDR3 size: 12 residues. Trimming stripped 2 bases from V and 9 bases from J, with 8 bases between. Germline-derived CDR1 and CDR2 are MDHEN and SYDVKM. The CDR3 region has the DNA TGTGCCAGCAGTTTAGCGCTGGGTGAGCAGTTCTTC. This codes for CASSLALGEQFF.

On this clone: A far larger clone is one nucleotide away, so this likely arose from a read error. The CDR3 DNA follows: TGTGCCACCGGCAGAGACAACGCCGACGAGCAGTACTTC. Its protein product is CATGRDNADEQYF. This chain links TRBV15 with TRBJ2-7; D is unclear. The CDR3 runs 13 residues. Germline V gives CDR1 LNHNV, CDR2 YYDKDF (reference sequence).

J is TRBJ2-3 and V is TRBV7-3, with 7 bases that match TRBD2. CDR3 size: 18 residues. After removal of 2 bases from V and 5 bases from J, the junction contained 16 bases not matched to a gene. Germline assignment: CDR1 SGHTA and CDR2 FQGTGA. For the CDR3, the DNA is TGTGCCAGCAGCTTACAAGCCCCGGCGGGAGTTTTCGGAGATACGCAGTATTTT. It yields the protein CASSLQAPAGVFGDTQYF.

In its sample, this clone was seen once. This chain joins TRBV28 and TRBJ2-7; a possible D gene is TRBD2 (7 bases). With 11 bases removed from V and 2 bases from J, the gap between germline ends came to 16 bases. Germline CDR1 reads MDHEN; CDR2 reads SYDVKM. CDR3 length equals 13 residues. The chain's CDR3 is CASGAGATYEQYF. The DNA for the CDR3 is TGTGCCTCGGGGGCGGGAGCGACCTACGAGCAGTACTTC.

This clone came up a few times. The chain carries TRBV5-6 and TRBJ2-1, with D uncertain. The ends were cut back, 2 bases at V and 8 bases at J, with 5 bases in the middle. CDR1 and CDR2 from the germline V gene are SGHDT and YYEEEE. The CDR3 has 11 residues. Here the CDR3 reads CASSLGYEQFF. CDR3 bases: TGTGCCAGCAGCTTAGGATATGAGCAGTTCTTC.

The J gene is TRBJ2-3, the V gene TRBV7-2; 10 positions agree with TRBD2. CDR3 length equals 16 residues. Per germline, CDR1 SGHTA and CDR2 FQGNSA. V lost 2 bases, J lost 4 bases, and 6 bases stayed unmatched. The CDR3 reads CASSLLGLAVPDTQYF. CDR3 nucleotides: TGTGCCAGCAGCTTATTAGGACTAGCGGTCCCAGATACGCAGTATTTT.

For the CDR3, the DNA is TGTGCCAGCAGCTACGTAGAGGGTGAGCAGTACTTC. Translating it yields CASSYVEGEQYF. The rearrangement uses TRBV7-2 and TRBJ2-7, with D perhaps matching TRBD2 (5 bases). The V end lost 4 bases, the J end lost 7 bases, and 11 bases lay between the germline ends. The germline gives CDR1 SGHTA, CDR2 FQGNSA. The CDR3 extends over 12 amino acids.